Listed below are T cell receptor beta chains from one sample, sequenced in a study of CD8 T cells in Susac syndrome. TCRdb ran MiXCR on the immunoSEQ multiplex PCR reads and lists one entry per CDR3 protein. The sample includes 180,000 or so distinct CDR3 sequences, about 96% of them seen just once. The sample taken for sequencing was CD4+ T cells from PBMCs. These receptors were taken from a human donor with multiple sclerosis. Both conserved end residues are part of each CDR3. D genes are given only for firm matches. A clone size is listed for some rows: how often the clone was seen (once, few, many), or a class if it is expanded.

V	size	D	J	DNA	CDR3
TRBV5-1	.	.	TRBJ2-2	TGCGCCAGCAGCGAACAGACACTTGCGAACACCGGGGAGCTGTTTTTT	CASSEQTLANTGELFF
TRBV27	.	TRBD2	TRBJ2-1	TGTGCCAGCAGTCCCCCAAAAGCGGGAGGCCATGAGCAGTTCTTC	CASSPPKAGGHEQFF
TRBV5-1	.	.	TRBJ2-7	TGCGCCAGCAGCTTGGATGTTAGCTACGAGCAGTACTTC	CASSLDVSYEQYF
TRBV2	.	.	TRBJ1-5	TGTGCCAGCAGTCCCCGCGTTGAGCGGAATCAGCCCCAGCATTTT	CASSPRVERNQPQHF
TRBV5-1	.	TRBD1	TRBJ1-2	TGCGCCAGCAGCCGTATCTCATCCGTGGGACAGGGGGGCTATGGCTACACCTTC	CASSRISSVGQGGYGYTF
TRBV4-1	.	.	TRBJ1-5	TGCGCCAGCAGCCAAGAGATCCGACAGGGCAATCAGCCCCAGCATTTT	CASSQEIRQGNQPQHF
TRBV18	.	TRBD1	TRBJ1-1	TGTGCCAGCTCACCGACCCGGGACAGGGACCCTGAAGCTTTCTTT	CASSPTRDRDPEAFF
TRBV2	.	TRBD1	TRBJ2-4	TGTGCCAGCAGTCTCTTACCGGGACAGGGTTCGGAAAACATTCAGTACTTC	CASSLLPGQGSENIQYF
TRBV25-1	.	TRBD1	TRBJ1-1	TGTGCCAGCAGTGGTAGGGGGCCGAACACTGAAGCTTTCTTT	CASSGRGPNTEAFF
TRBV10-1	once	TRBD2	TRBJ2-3	TGCGCCAGCAGTGAGTCCCTAGCGGCCGGACATACGCAGTATTTT	CASSESLAAGHTQYF
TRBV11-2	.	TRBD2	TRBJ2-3	TGTGCCAGCAGCTTAGGTCTCATAGCGGGACCCACAGATACGCAGTATTTT	CASSLGLIAGPTDTQYF
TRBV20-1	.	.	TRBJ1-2	TGCAGTGCCGCGACGGGACAAAGCAACTATGGCTACACCTTC	CSAATGQSNYGYTF
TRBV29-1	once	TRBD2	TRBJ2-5	TGCAGCGTTTCAACCGGGACTAGGAGTGGGACCCAGTACTTC	CSVSTGTRSGTQYF
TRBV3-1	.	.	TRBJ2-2	TGTGCCAGCAGCCAAGCGCTAGGCACCGGGGAGCTGTTTTTT	CASSQALGTGELFF
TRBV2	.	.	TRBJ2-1	TGTGCCAGCGCCCGGGGGCTAGCGGCTTACAATGAGCAGTTCTTC	CASARGLAAYNEQFF
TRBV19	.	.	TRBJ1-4	TGTGCCAGTAGTATGGCGGTTACAACTAATGAAAAACTGTTTTTT	CASSMAVTTNEKLFF
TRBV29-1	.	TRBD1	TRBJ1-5	TGCAGCGTCGGAGGGACAGGGGGACAGCCCCAGCATTTT	CSVGGTGGQPQHF
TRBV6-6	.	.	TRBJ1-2	TGTGCCAGCAGTTCCATACGCACAGAAACTGGCTACACCTTC	CASSSIRTETGYTF
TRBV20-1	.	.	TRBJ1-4	TGCAGTGCTCTCTCAGGCCTTGAAAAACTGTTTTTT	CSALSGLEKLFF
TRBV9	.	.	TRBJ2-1	TGTGCCAGCAGCGTAGAGTCAAGGCGGGTCTACAATGAGCAGTTCTTC	CASSVESRRVYNEQFF
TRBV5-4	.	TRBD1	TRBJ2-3	TGTGCCAGCAGCGCCGGGACAGAAGGGGATACGCAGTATTTT	CASSAGTEGDTQYF
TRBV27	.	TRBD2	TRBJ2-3	TGTGCCAGCAGTTCCCCGGCTAGCGGAACGGCAGATACGCAGTATTTT	CASSSPASGTADTQYF
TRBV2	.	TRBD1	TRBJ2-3	TGTGCCAGCACAGGTACAGGGGCAAGCACAGATACGCAGTATTTT	CASTGTGASTDTQYF
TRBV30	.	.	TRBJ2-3	TGTGCCTGGAGTGTACCTCTCGACAGGCGGGCGCAGTATTTT	CAWSVPLDRRAQYF
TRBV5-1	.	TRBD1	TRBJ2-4	TGCGCCAGCAGCCCGGGACGGGACAGGGTGAACATTCAGTACTTC	CASSPGRDRVNIQYF
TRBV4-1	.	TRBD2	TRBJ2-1	TGCGCCAGCTCTCCAGTAGCGGGAGGGCCCCATGAGCAGTTCTTC	CASSPVAGGPHEQFF